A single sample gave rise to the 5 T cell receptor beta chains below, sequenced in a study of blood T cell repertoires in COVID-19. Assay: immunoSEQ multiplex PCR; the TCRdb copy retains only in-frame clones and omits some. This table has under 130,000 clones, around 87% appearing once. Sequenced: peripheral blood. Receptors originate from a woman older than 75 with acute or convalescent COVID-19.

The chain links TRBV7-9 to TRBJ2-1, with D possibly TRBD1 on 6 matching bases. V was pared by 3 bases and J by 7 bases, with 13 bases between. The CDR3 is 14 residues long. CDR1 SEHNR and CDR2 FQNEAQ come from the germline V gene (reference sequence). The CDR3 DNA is TGTGCCAGCAGCTTGCCCCACAGGGAGAATGAGCAGTTCTTC. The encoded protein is CASSLPHRENEQFF.

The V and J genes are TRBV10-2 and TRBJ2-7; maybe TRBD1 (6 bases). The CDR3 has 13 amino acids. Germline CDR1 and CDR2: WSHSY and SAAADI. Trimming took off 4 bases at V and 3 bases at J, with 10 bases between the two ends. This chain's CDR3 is CASSGSGDYEQYF. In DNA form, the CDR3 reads TGCGCCAGCAGTGGTTCAGGGGACTACGAGCAGTACTTC.

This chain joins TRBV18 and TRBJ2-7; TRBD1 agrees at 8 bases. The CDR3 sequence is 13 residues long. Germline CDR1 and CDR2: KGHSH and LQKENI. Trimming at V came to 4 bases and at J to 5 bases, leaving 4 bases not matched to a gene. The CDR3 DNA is TGTGCCAGCTCACATGACAGGGGTGACGAGCAGTACTTC. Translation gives CASSHDRGDEQYF.

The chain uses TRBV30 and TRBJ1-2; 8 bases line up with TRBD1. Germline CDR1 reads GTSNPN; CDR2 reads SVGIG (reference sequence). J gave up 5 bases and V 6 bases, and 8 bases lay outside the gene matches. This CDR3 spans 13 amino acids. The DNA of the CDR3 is TGTGCCTGTATCGGACAGGGTGGGTATGGCTACACCTTC. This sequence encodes CACIGQGGYGYTF. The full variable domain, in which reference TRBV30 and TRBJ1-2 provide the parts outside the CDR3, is SQTIHQWPATLVQPVGSPLSLECTVEGTSNPNLYWYRQAAGRGLQLLFYSVGIGQISSEVPQNLSASRPQDRQFILSSKKLLLSDSGFYLCACIGQGGYGYTFGSGTRLTVV.

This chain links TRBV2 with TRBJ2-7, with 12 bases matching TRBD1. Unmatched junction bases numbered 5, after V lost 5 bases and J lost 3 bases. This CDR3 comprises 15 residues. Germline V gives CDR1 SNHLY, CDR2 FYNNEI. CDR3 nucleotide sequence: TGTGCCAGCAGTTCCGGGACAGGGGGCTTCTACGAGCAGTACTTC. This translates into CASSSGTGGFYEQYF. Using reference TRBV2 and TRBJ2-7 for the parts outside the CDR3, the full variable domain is EPEVTQTPSHQVTQMGQEVILRCVPISNHLYFYWYRQILGQKVEFLVSFYNNEISEKSEIFDDQFSVERPDGSNFTLKIRSTKLEDSAMYFCASSSGTGGFYEQYFGPGTRLTVT.